A selection of T cell receptor beta chains follows, all from one sample in a study of cytomegalovirus exposure and HLA in healthy donors. Method: immunoSEQ multiplex PCR; TCRdb's copy keeps in-frame clones and lacks some. Among under 70,000 clones listed, about two thirds were seen once. Input material: PBMCs. The receptors were gathered from a woman aged 25 to 39 in good health and CMV-seronegative. The CDR3 runs from the conserved cysteine through the conserved F or W. Each record gives: J gene, clone size, V gene, D gene, CDR3 DNA, CDR3 protein. D genes are given only for firm matches. Size values are once, few and many counts, or a class for expanded clones, and some rows have none.

>TRBJ2-3|.|TRBV6-1|TRBD2
TGTGCCAGCAGTGTGCGGGGGTCGCAGTATTTT
CASSVRGSQYF
>TRBJ2-3|.|TRBV28|TRBD2
TGTGCCAGCCGAGATCTGGAGCGGGGCTACACAGATACGCAGTATTTT
CASRDLERGYTDTQYF
>TRBJ2-3|few|TRBV5-6|.
TGTGCCAGCAGCTTGGTTCCGGGGGGCTACACAGATACGCAGTATTTT
CASSLVPGGYTDTQYF
>TRBJ1-6|.|TRBV18|.
TGTGCCAGCTCACCTCAGGCCTTAGATAATTCACCCCTCCACTTT
CASSPQALDNSPLHF
>TRBJ2-3|.|TRBV6-4|TRBD1
TGTGCCAGCAGTGAGAGGGACAGGGATAGAGATACGCAGTATTTT
CASSERDRDRDTQYF
>TRBJ2-6|.|TRBV6-4|TRBD1
TGTGCCAGCAGTTGGGACAGACTGACTTTC
CASSWDRLTF
>TRBJ1-5|.|TRBV6-1|.
TGTGCCAGCAGTGGAGGTAATCAGCCCCAGCATTTT
CASSGGNQPQHF
>TRBJ2-2|.|TRBV2|.
TGTGCCAGCCTCCGGACAGCGGGGAAACTGTTTTTT
CASLRTAGKLFF
>TRBJ1-2|.|TRBV7-2|TRBD1
TGTGCCAGCAGCTTGGACAGGGAGAACGGCTACACCTTC
CASSLDRENGYTF
>TRBJ1-6|.|TRBV7-2|.
TGTGCCAGCAGCTTAGCGTCTCGGTCACCCCTCCACTTT
CASSLASRSPLHF
>TRBJ2-3|.|TRBV10-3|TRBD2
TGTGCCATCAGAGCGGGGGGCAATGTTACGCAGTATTTT
CAIRAGGNVTQYF
>TRBJ1-5|.|TRBV19|.
TGTGCCAGTAGTATTAGTCGGGGTGGGCCCAATCAGCCCCAGCATTTT
CASSISRGGPNQPQHF
>TRBJ2-5|.|TRBV5-8|TRBD2
TGTGCCAGCACCGAAAGTCGGGGGGTGTACCAAGAGACCCAGTACTTC
CASTESRGVYQETQYF
>TRBJ2-7|few|TRBV6-1|TRBD1
TGTGCCAGCAGTACGGACAGGTCCTACGAGCAGTACTTC
CASSTDRSYEQYF
>TRBJ2-5|.|TRBV28|TRBD2
TGTGCCAGCAGAAGCGGGGGGGCAGCGACCCAGTACTTC
CASRSGGAATQYF
>TRBJ2-1|once|TRBV6-6|.
TGTGCCAGCACTCCGGGTCCTCAAGACAGGTCCAATGAGCAGTTCTTC
CASTPGPQDRSNEQFF
>TRBJ2-1|few|TRBV11-3|.
TGTGCCAGTCAGGCAGGTAACAATGAGCAGTTCTTC
CASQAGNNEQFF
>TRBJ1-2|.|TRBV6-7|.
TGTGCCACCGTGCGTGAAGGCTACACCTTC
CATVREGYTF
>TRBJ2-1|.|TRBV7-9|TRBD1
TGTGCCAGCAGCCCGGACAGGGGGGCGTGGAATGAGCAGTTCTTC
CASSPDRGAWNEQFF
>TRBJ2-5|.|TRBV5-1|.
TGCGCCAGCAGCTTGGGCAGGGCCCAAGAGACCCAGTACTTC
CASSLGRAQETQYF
>TRBJ1-1|.|TRBV19|.
TGTGCCAGTAGTAGAGTTGCGGCAGGGGTCGGGGACACTGAAGCTTTCTTT
CASSRVAAGVGDTEAFF
>TRBJ2-1|.|TRBV11-1|.
TGTGCCAGCAGCGCACAGCTCGATGAGCAGTTCTTC
CASSAQLDEQFF
>TRBJ2-5|.|TRBV15|TRBD2
TGTGCCACCAGCAGAGACCTACTAGCGGGGTCCCAAGAGACCCAGTACTTC
CATSRDLLAGSQETQYF
>TRBJ2-7|.|TRBV11-2|.
TGTGCCAGCAGCTTAGTCGTCGAGCAGTACTTC
CASSLVVEQYF
>TRBJ1-2|.|TRBV10-3|.
TGTGCCATCAGTGAGTCGACAGACTATGGCTACACCTTC
CAISESTDYGYTF
>TRBJ1-5|few|TRBV7-2|.
TGTGCCAGCAGCCCCTGGGAGGGTCAGCCCCAGCATTTT
CASSPWEGQPQHF
>TRBJ2-2|.|TRBV10-3|.
TGTGCCATCAGGCCTCCAGGGGATGGGCCCGGGGAGCTGTTTTTT
CAIRPPGDGPGELFF
>TRBJ2-1|few|TRBV5-1|TRBD2
TGCGCCAGCAGCTTGTTTAGCGGGGGGGTGTTTAATGAGCAGTTCTTC
CASSLFSGGVFNEQFF
>TRBJ2-1|.|TRBV19|TRBD2
TGTGCCAGTAGTGTCATAGCGGGGGGGCACAATGAGCAGTTCTTC
CASSVIAGGHNEQFF
>TRBJ1-2|once|TRBV2|.
TGTGCCAGCAGTGAATTCCACAGATCTAACTATGGCTACACCTTC
CASSEFHRSNYGYTF
>TRBJ1-1|.|TRBV19|.
TGTGCCAGTAGTAGGATTGGGGGGGCTGGCACTGAAGCTTTCTTT
CASSRIGGAGTEAFF
>TRBJ2-3|.|TRBV6-5|TRBD2
TGTGCCAGCAGTTCCGGACTAGCGGGGCGCACAGATACGCAGTATTTT
CASSSGLAGRTDTQYF
>TRBJ1-2|.|TRBV5-1|TRBD1
TGCGCCAGCAGCTTGGGGACAGGGGGCGCCCGTGACTATGGCTACACCTTC
CASSLGTGGARDYGYTF
>TRBJ1-1|.|TRBV10-3|TRBD1
TGTGCCATCAGAGACAGGGGTTTGGGCACTGAAGCTTTCTTT
CAIRDRGLGTEAFF
>TRBJ2-2|few|TRBV5-1|.
TGCGCCAGCAGCTGGTCAGGGAGGTCGAACACCGGGGAGCTGTTTTTT
CASSWSGRSNTGELFF
>TRBJ1-2|few|TRBV11-2|TRBD1
TGTGCCAGCAGCCAATGGGGCTGGGACAGGGCCTATGGCTACACCTTC
CASSQWGWDRAYGYTF
>TRBJ2-7|few|TRBV28|.
TGTGCCAGCAGTTTAGCTCTGGGGGGGCCGAACGAGCAGTACTTC
CASSLALGGPNEQYF
>TRBJ1-4|once|TRBV9|TRBD1
TGTGCCAGCAGCGGAGGGGACCCAGGGGGCATGAAAGAAAAACTGTTTTTT
CASSGGDPGGMKEKLFF
>TRBJ1-6|few|TRBV6-5|.
TGTGCCAGCGGAGTGAGGAATTCACCCCTCCACTTT
CASGVRNSPLHF